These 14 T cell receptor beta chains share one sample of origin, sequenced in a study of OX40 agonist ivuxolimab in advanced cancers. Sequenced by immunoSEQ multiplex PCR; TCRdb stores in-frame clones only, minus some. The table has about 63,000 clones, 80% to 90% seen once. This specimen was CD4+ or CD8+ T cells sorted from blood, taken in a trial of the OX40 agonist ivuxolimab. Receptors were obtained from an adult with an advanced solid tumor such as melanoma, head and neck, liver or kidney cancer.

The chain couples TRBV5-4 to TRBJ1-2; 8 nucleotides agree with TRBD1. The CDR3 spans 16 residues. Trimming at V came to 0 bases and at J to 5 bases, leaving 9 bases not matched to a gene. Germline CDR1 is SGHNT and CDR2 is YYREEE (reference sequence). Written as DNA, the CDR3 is TGTGCCAGCAGCTTGGAGATTGGGACAGGACCGTATGGCTACACCTTC. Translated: CASSLEIGTGPYGYTF.

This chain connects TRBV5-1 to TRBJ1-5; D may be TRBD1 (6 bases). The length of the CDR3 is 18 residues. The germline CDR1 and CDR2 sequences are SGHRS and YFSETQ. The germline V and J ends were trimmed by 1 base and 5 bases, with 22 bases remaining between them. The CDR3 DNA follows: TGCGCCAGCAGCTTGTGGCCGCGGACGGGGGGCAATTATCAGCCCCAGCATTTT. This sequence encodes CASSLWPRTGGNYQPQHF.

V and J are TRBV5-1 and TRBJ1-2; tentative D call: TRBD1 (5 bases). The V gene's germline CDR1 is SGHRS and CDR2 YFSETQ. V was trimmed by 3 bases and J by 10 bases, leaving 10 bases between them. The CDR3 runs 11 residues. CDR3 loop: CASSSDIVYTF. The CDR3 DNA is TGCGCCAGCAGCTCGGACATTGTCTACACCTTC.

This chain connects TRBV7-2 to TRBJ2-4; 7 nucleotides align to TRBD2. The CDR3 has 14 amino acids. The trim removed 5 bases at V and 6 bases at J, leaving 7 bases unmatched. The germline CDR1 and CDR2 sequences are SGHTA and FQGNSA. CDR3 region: CASSPGRWLNIQYF. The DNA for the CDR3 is TGTGCCAGCAGCCCCGGGAGGTGGTTAAACATTCAGTACTTC.

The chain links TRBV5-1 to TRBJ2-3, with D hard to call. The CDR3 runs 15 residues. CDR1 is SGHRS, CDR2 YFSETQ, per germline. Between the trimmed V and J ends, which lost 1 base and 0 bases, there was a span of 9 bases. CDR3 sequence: CASSLRGMSTDTQYF. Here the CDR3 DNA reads TGCGCCAGCAGCTTGCGTGGGATGAGCACAGATACGCAGTATTTT.

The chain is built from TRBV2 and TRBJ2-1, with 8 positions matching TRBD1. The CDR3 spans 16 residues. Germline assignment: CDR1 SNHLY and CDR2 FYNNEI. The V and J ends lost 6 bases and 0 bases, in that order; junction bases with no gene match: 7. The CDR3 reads CASRANRGSSYNEQFF. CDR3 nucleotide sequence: TGTGCCAGCAGGGCTAACAGGGGGAGCTCCTACAATGAGCAGTTCTTC.

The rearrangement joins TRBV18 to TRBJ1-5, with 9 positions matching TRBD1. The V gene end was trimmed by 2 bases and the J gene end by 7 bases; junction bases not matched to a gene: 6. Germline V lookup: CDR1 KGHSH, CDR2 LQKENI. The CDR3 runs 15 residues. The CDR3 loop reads CASSPVGQGEQPQHF. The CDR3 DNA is TGTGCCAGCTCACCAGTGGGACAGGGAGAACAGCCCCAGCATTTT.

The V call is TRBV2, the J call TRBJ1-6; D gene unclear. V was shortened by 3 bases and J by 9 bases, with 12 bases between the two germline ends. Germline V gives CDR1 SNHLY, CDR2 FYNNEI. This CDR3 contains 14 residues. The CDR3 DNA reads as TGTGCCAGCAGTGATTGGCAGGTGGGTTCACCCCTCCACTTT. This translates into CASSDWQVGSPLHF.

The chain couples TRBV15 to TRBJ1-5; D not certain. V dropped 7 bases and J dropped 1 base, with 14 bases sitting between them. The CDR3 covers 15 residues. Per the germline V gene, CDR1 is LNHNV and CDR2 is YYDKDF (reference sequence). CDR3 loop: CATTIRAGSNQPQHF. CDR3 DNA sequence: TGTGCCACCACCATACGGGCCGGGAGCAATCAGCCCCAGCATTTT. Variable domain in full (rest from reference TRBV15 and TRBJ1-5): DAMVIQNPRYQVTQFGKPVTLSCSQTLNHNVMYWYQQKSSQAPKLLFHYYDKDFNNEADTPDNFQSRRPNTSFCFLDIRSPGLGDTAMYLCATTIRAGSNQPQHFGDGTRLSIL.

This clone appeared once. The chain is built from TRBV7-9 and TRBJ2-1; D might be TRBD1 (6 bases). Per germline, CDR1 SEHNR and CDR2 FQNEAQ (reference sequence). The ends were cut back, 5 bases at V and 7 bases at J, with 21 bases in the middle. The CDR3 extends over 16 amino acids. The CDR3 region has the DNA TGTGCCAGCAGCCGATGGACAGTCGGTTTGTGGAATGAGCAGTTCTTC. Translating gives CASSRWTVGLWNEQFF.

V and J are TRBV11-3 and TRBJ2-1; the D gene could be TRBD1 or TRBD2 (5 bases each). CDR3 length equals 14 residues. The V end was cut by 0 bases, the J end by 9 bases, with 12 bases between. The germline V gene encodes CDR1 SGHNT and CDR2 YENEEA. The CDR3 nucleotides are TGTGCCAGCAGCTTAGATTGGGACGCCGTTGAGCAGTTCTTC. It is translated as CASSLDWDAVEQFF.

The CDR3 protein is CASSLSGEGANVLTF. The CDR3 DNA reads as TGTGCCAGCAGTTTATCTGGGGAAGGGGCCAACGTCCTGACTTTC. This chain uses TRBV28 with TRBJ2-6, with D unresolved. Trimming left V 1 base short and J 4 bases short, with 8 bases between. The CDR3 loop spans 15 amino acids. Germline CDR1 MDHEN, CDR2 SYDVKM. Complete variable domain (other parts from reference TRBV28 and TRBJ2-6): DVKVTQSSRYLVKRTGEKVFLECVQDMDHENMFWYRQDPGLGLRLIYFSYDVKMKEKGDIPEGYSVSREKKERFSLILESASTNQTSMYLCASSLSGEGANVLTFGAGSRLTVL.

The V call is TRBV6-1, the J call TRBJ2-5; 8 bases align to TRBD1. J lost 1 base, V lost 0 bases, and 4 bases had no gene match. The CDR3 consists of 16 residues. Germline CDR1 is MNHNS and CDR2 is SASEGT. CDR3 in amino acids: CASSEALTGGQETQYF. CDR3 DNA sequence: TGTGCCAGCAGTGAAGCGCTCACAGGGGGCCAAGAGACCCAGTACTTC.

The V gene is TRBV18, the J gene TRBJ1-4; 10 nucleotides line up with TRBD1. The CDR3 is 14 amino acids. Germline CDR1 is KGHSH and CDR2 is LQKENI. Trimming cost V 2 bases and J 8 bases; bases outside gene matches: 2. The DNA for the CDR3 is TGTGCCAGCTCACCATCGGGACAGGGGGAAAAACTGTTTTTT. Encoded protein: CASSPSGQGEKLFF.